A selection of T cell receptor beta chains follows, all from one sample in a study of shared clonotypes between healthy human individuals. The repertoire was sequenced with immunoSEQ multiplex PCR; TCRdb's copy has only in-frame clones and lacks some. The data contain approximately 2.5 million clones, approximately 92% of them seen just once; the ten biggest clones take up more than 0.12%. The sample taken for sequencing was naive CD4+ T cells sorted from blood. These receptors were collected from a man aged 18 to 35 in good health. The CDR3 runs from the conserved cysteine through the conserved F or W. A D gene is named only where the DNA matches it firmly. Some rows have no size entry. The others give once, few or many, or a class for an expanded clone.

v_call	d_call	clone_size	j_call	cdr3_nt	cdr3_aa
TRBV18	.	.	TRBJ1-1	TGTGCCAGCTCACCACTTGGGGATACTGAAGCTTTCTTT	CASSPLGDTEAFF
TRBV7-6	.	.	TRBJ2-2	TGTGCCAGCAGCTCTCGGGTCTCGAACACCGGGGAGCTGTTTTTT	CASSSRVSNTGELFF
TRBV5-1	TRBD1	.	TRBJ1-1	TGCGCCAGCAGCTGGGACAGAATGAACACTGAAGCTTTCTTT	CASSWDRMNTEAFF
TRBV6-6	TRBD2	.	TRBJ2-7	TGTGCCGTCGCGGGGGGCCACGAGCAGTACTTC	CAVAGGHEQYF
TRBV5-1	TRBD1	few	TRBJ1-4	TGCGCCAGCAGCTCGGACAGGAATTTGGGAGTAGAAAAACTGTTTTTT	CASSSDRNLGVEKLFF
TRBV12-2	.	.	TRBJ2-3	TGTGCAAGTCGCGGACTGCTAATGGCGGCTAGCACAGATACGCAGTATTTT	CASRGLLMAASTDTQYF
TRBV27	TRBD1	.	TRBJ1-6	TGTGCCAGCAGTTTATACCAGCGGGACAGGGGGTATGGCTCCTATAATTCACCCCTCCACTTT	CASSLYQRDRGYGSYNSPLHF
TRBV19	TRBD2	.	TRBJ2-7	TGTGCCAGTAGTCCGGGACTAGCGGGCTCCTACGAGCAGTACTTC	CASSPGLAGSYEQYF
TRBV7-6	.	.	TRBJ2-1	TGTGCCAGCAGCTTAGCAATCCCGGGACCGTACAATGAGCAGTTCTTC	CASSLAIPGPYNEQFF
TRBV18	TRBD1	.	TRBJ1-2	TGTGCCAGCTCACCCGACAGGGCTAACTATGGCTACACCTTC	CASSPDRANYGYTF
TRBV10-3	.	few	TRBJ2-1	TGTGCCATCAGCAGGACAGCCTACAATGAGCAGTTCTTC	CAISRTAYNEQFF
TRBV11-2	.	.	TRBJ1-6	TGTGCCAGCAGTTTAAGTGGTCGGAAAGGCCTTAATTCACCCCTCCACTTT	CASSLSGRKGLNSPLHF
TRBV10-3	.	.	TRBJ2-5	TGTGCCGTGGGCAGGGCGGAAGGAGAGACCCAGTACTTC	CAVGRAEGETQYF
TRBV19	.	once	TRBJ1-1	TGTGCCTCACGAAGGGGGGGGAAATGGACTGAAGCTTTCTTT	CASRRGGKWTEAFF
TRBV28	.	.	TRBJ2-3	TGTGCCAGCAGTTTAAGGGGCGGGCTCTTCACCGATACGCAGTATTTT	CASSLRGGLFTDTQYF
TRBV21-1	.	few	TRBJ1-1	TGTGCCAGCACCAAGCGACAGGGGTATGAAGCTTTCTTT	CASTKRQGYEAFF
TRBV10-1	TRBD1	.	TRBJ2-7	TGCGCCAGCAGTCCGATGGTCGGGACAGGGAAGGTGTACGAGCAGTACTTC	CASSPMVGTGKVYEQYF
TRBV19	.	.	TRBJ1-3	TGTGCCAGTAGTACTTTCTCTGGAAACACCATATATTTT	CASSTFSGNTIYF
TRBV6-5	.	.	TRBJ2-1	TGTGCCAGCAGTTACGATGGGTACAATGAGCAGTTCTTC	CASSYDGYNEQFF
TRBV5-8	TRBD2	.	TRBJ2-7	TGTGCCAGCAGCTCCTTTCAGACTAGCGGGAGGGACGAGCAGTACTTC	CASSSFQTSGRDEQYF
TRBV11-2	.	.	TRBJ2-7	TGTGCCAGCAGTTCGGACCGCCGGGAGCAGTACTTC	CASSSDRREQYF
TRBV23-1	TRBD1	.	TRBJ2-1	TGCGCCAGCAGTCAGCCGAAAACAGGGGGCCCCTTCAATGAGCAGTTCTTC	CASSQPKTGGPFNEQFF
TRBV5-1	.	.	TRBJ2-5	TGCGCCAGCAGCCTCGGACAGATAGAGACCCAGTACTTC	CASSLGQIETQYF
TRBV20-1	.	few	TRBJ1-2	TGCAGTGCCCAGGGGACCTATGGCTACACCTTC	CSAQGTYGYTF
TRBV29-1	TRBD1	.	TRBJ1-2	TGCAGCGTTGACCCAGGGGGCAATTATGGCTACACCTTC	CSVDPGGNYGYTF
TRBV5-6	TRBD2	.	TRBJ2-7	TGTGCCAGCAGCTTAGCGGGAGTCATCTACGAGCAGTACTTC	CASSLAGVIYEQYF
TRBV2	.	.	TRBJ1-1	TGTGCCAGCACTGGAGGCAGTAAGGTCACTGAAGCTTTCTTT	CASTGGSKVTEAFF
TRBV27	TRBD2	once	TRBJ2-7	TGTGCCAGCAGTTCCTTACCTCTAGCGGGCTGGGACTACGAGCAGTACTTC	CASSSLPLAGWDYEQYF
TRBV5-1	.	.	TRBJ2-7	TGCGCCAGCAGCTTGGCCGGGACCAGTGACGAGCAGTACTTC	CASSLAGTSDEQYF
TRBV7-7	TRBD1	once	TRBJ2-5	TGTGCTAGCAGCTTAGGGACAGGGTTGGAGACCCAGTACTTC	CASSLGTGLETQYF
TRBV6-1	.	once	TRBJ2-3	TGTGCCAGCAGTGAACAGAGCGGCACAGATACGCAGTATTTT	CASSEQSGTDTQYF
TRBV7-9	.	once	TRBJ1-1	TGTGCCAGCAGCTTGGGGGTGGCGAACACTGAAGCTTTCTTT	CASSLGVANTEAFF
TRBV19	TRBD2	.	TRBJ2-3	TGTGCCAGTAGTGCCGCTAGCGGATCCAATTTGGGTACGCAGTATTTT	CASSAASGSNLGTQYF
TRBV11-2	TRBD1	once	TRBJ2-3	TGTGCCAGCCGGACCCCATGGACAGGGGGAGCAGATACGCAGTATTTT	CASRTPWTGGADTQYF
TRBV12-5	TRBD1	.	TRBJ1-1	TGTGCTAGTGGTTTCGCCCCTAAGGACAGGGGGGACACTGAAGCTTTCTTT	CASGFAPKDRGDTEAFF
TRBV9	TRBD2	once	TRBJ2-2	TGTGCCAGCAGCCTCCGACTAGCGGGGGGAACCGGGGAGCTGTTTTTT	CASSLRLAGGTGELFF
TRBV15	.	.	TRBJ1-2	TGTGCCACCAGCAGGGTACTTCAGGGTGGTGGCTACACCTTC	CATSRVLQGGGYTF
TRBV2	.	.	TRBJ2-7	TGTGCCAGCAGTCCCGACTACGGCGAGCAGTACTTC	CASSPDYGEQYF
TRBV2	.	.	TRBJ1-5	TGTGCCAGCAGTGAGGATACCCCGGCGATAAATCAGCCCCAGCATTTT	CASSEDTPAINQPQHF
TRBV4-1	TRBD1	.	TRBJ2-3	TGCGCCAGCAGCCAAGGTGGACAGGGAACAGATACGCAGTATTTT	CASSQGGQGTDTQYF
TRBV2	.	.	TRBJ2-5	TGTGCCAGCAGTGACGTGGGGACCCAGTACTTC	CASSDVGTQYF
TRBV6-6	.	.	TRBJ1-1	TGTGCCAGCAGTAACCGGGGTGAAGCTTTCTTT	CASSNRGEAFF
TRBV30	.	.	TRBJ1-1	TGTGCCTGGAGTGTACTCAGTAACACTGAAGCTTTCTTT	CAWSVLSNTEAFF
TRBV5-1	TRBD1	once	TRBJ1-4	TGCGCCAGCAGCTTGGCCGAGAGACAGGGGTTTGAAAAACTGTTTTTT	CASSLAERQGFEKLFF
TRBV6-5	.	.	TRBJ2-1	TGTGCCAGCAGTTACCGCCCCCTGAGCTCCTACAATGAGCAGTTCTTC	CASSYRPLSSYNEQFF
TRBV6-1	.	.	TRBJ2-5	TGTGCCAGCGAGTTTAAAGAGACCCAGTACTTC	CASEFKETQYF
TRBV7-2	.	.	TRBJ2-4	TGTGCCAGCACCCGCCGCGACGGAAACATTCAGTACTTC	CASTRRDGNIQYF
TRBV19	TRBD1	.	TRBJ1-5	TGTGCCAGTAGTACCACAGGGGTTTATCAGCCCCAGCATTTT	CASSTTGVYQPQHF
TRBV27	.	.	TRBJ2-1	TGTGCCAGCAGCGGCGCAGGGGGCGGGGGGCAGTTCTTC	CASSGAGGGGQFF
TRBV29-1	TRBD1	few	TRBJ1-1	TGCAGCGCCCGGGACAGGGCGAACACTGAAGCTTTCTTT	CSARDRANTEAFF
TRBV6-5	.	.	TRBJ1-3	TGTGCCAGCAGTTACCGCCAGGGGCCCAAAAACACCATATATTTT	CASSYRQGPKNTIYF
TRBV4-1	TRBD2	.	TRBJ2-2	TGCGCCAGCAGCCGGACCATTCTAGCGGACACCGGGGAGCTGTTTTTT	CASSRTILADTGELFF
TRBV6-5	.	.	TRBJ2-2	TGTGCCAGCAGCCCGTACACCGGGGAGCTGTTTTTT	CASSPYTGELFF
TRBV5-1	TRBD2	.	TRBJ2-1	TGCGCCAGCAGCCACCAGGCTAGCGGGGCCGGGGATGAGCAGTTCTTC	CASSHQASGAGDEQFF
TRBV28	.	.	TRBJ2-7	TGTGCCAGCAGTTTACCGGGACATAATTACGAGCAGTACTTC	CASSLPGHNYEQYF
TRBV5-1	TRBD1	.	TRBJ2-1	TGCGCCAGCAGCTACCCCGGACAGGGGGCGTACAATGAGCAGTTCTTC	CASSYPGQGAYNEQFF